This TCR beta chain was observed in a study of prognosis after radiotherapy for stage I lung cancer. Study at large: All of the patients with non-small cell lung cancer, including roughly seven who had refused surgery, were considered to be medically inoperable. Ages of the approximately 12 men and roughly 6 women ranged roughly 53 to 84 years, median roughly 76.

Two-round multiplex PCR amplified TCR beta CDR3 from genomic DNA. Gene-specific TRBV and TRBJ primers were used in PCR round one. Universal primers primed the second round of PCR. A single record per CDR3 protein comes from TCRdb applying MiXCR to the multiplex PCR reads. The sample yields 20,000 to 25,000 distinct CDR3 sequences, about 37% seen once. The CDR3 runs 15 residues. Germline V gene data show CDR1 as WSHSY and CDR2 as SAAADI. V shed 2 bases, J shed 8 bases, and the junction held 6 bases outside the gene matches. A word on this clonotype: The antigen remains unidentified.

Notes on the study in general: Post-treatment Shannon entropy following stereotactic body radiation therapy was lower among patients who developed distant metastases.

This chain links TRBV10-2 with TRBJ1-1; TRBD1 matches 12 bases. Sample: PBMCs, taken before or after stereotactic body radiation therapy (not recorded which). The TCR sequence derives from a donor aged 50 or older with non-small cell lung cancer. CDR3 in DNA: TGCGCCAGCAGTGAGGAAGGGACAGGGGGCAGGGAAGCTTTCTTT. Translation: CASSEEGTGGREAFF.